This record concerns one TCR beta chain sequence. These data are taken from a study of blood T cell repertoires in COVID-19. Method: immunoSEQ multiplex PCR; TCRdb's copy keeps in-frame clones and lacks some. The repertoire holds approximately 220,000 clones, with over 70% as singletons. The receptor was isolated from a woman over 75 with acute or convalescent COVID-19. The sequenced material came from peripheral blood.

Here the CDR3 reads CASSEGQGNFYEQYF. The CDR3, as DNA: TGTGCCAGCTCGGAGGGACAGGGGAACTTCTACGAGCAGTACTTC. This sequence joins TRBV18 and TRBJ2-7; the match to TRBD1 covers 10 bases. From germline, CDR1 is KGHSH and CDR2 LQKENI. Trimming took 6 bases from V and 3 from J; bases not matched to a gene: 8. This CDR3 has 15 residues.